The entry that follows covers one T cell receptor (beta chain) sequence. Other DNA sequences of this sample code for an identical CDR3. The data were taken from a study of shared clonotypes between healthy human individuals. Study background: There were three CD4 naive, three CD4 memory, two CD8 naive and one CD8 memory plates per donor.

Per the authors' pipeline: Sequence data from immunoSEQ were junction-only and lacked quality scores; consequently, filtering differed. The table came from immunoSEQ multiplex PCR; TCRdb's copy has only in-frame clones and leaves some out. V and J calls and clone size come straight from that table; D and trimming were deduced from the DNA. The sample contains over a million clones, under 80% of which appear only once. This CDR3 is 13 amino acids long. V shed 5 bases and J shed 4 bases, with 11 bases lying between them. Germline V gene data show CDR1 as SEHNR and CDR2 as FQNEAQ (reference sequence). Caucasian adults living in Nashville, Tennessee, provided all samples. The CD4+ fraction was divided into a CD45RA+ naive subset and a CD45RA-negative memory subset.

The origin of this receptor is a man between 18 and 35 years old in good health. This chain uses TRBV7-9 with TRBJ1-1; maybe TRBD1 (5 bases). Material for sequencing was memory CD4+ T cells sorted from blood. Subset reported: CD45RA-negative fraction. The CDR3 nucleotides are TGTGCCAGCAGCCTAGGGACGAGCACTGAAGCTTTCTTT. It is translated as CASSLGTSTEAFF.